This TCR beta chain was obtained from a study of T cells in Graves' hyperthyroidism and ophthalmopathy. Whole-study findings and limits: A model built on 13 V-J features separated ophthalmopathy from stable hyperthyroidism.

Comments on this clonotype: Its antigen is undetermined.

Looked up from germline, CDR1 is ENHRY and CDR2 is SYGVKD. V gave up 4 bases and J gave up 6 bases, with 12 bases separating them. The CDR3 length is 13 residues. The authors deemed Graves' hyperthyroidism stable absent ophthalmopathy progression within 18 months. The source material, RNA transcripts, was used to amplify TCR beta CDR3 regions. The HTBI primer set served for first-round RT-PCR of the TCR CDR3. Via MiXCR, TCRdb re-called the multiplex PCR reads, giving one row per CDR3 protein. The sample has some 460,000 distinct CDR3 sequences, around a sixth seen once; the top ten hold roughly an eighth.

The chain links TRBV10-3 to TRBJ1-2; D is undetermined. The sequence came from a woman aged 18-35 years with Graves' hyperthyroidism. The sample was blood. Written as DNA, the CDR3 is TGTGCCATCAGTGTTGAAAGCGGACATGGCTACACCTTC. This translates into CAISVESGHGYTF.